Detailed here is one T cell receptor beta chain. Its antigen has not been determined. No much larger clone is present one base from it, and per-base qualities are unavailable. This sample stems from a study of shared clonotypes between healthy human individuals (dated by TCRdb to about 2020). Background for the entire study: The cohort comprised two women and a few men aged 18 to 49 years. To increase sequencing depth and limit assay-specific biases, TCR repertoire library preparation and sequencing were carried out by different laboratories using diverse techniques. Per donor, three plates each were used for CD4 naive and CD4 memory, two for CD8 naive, and one for CD8 memory. The study deeply sequenced blood TCR repertoires of 5 or 6 healthy adults to estimate repertoire size and the extent of clonotype sharing between individuals. Per donor, leukapheresis produced somewhere between about 0.94 and 9 billion PBMCs. Broad study findings and their caveats: Higher generation probabilities were observed for clonotypes shared by all four sorted-subset donors than for non-shared clonotypes. Pairwise subsampling indicated that sequencing depth was expected to affect the degree of clonotype sharing among donors. Rarefaction of sorted-subset datasets indicated incomplete sequencing despite the large sequencing depth. Larger estimated clonotype richness was generally found for naive subsets than for memory subsets. The small number of donors limited the genetic and exposure-history diversity represented. When a few donors were compared, the shared fraction of clonotypes was 5% to 6.5% for naive CD4, roughly 3.4% for naive CD8, 2.3% for memory CD4, and less than 0.45% for memory CD8. Only blood was sampled, and tissue TCR repertoires likely differ from those in blood.

Donors were healthy HIV-negative adults with no recently reported acute infections or vaccinations. Only Caucasian adults living in Nashville, Tennessee, USA were represented among the donors. CD4+ T cells were enriched through magnetic negative selection, after which naive cells were positively selected on CD45RA and the remaining negative fraction served as the memory subset. Blood was obtained by leukapheresis, after which PBMCs were separated by Ficoll-Histopaque density gradient centrifugation and cryopreserved in liquid nitrogen vapor phase. Analytical flow cytometry was used to check the purity and quantity of every magnetically sorted T cell population. From each sorted fraction, genomic DNA was isolated and quantified by UV absorbance on a Nanodrop 2000c. Trimming takes 7 bases from V and 4 bases from J, and the germline ends sit 17 bases apart. For CDR1 and CDR2, the germline V gene lists MNHNS and SASEGT. The cysteine opens and the phenylalanine closes a CDR3 of 15 amino acids. CDR3 DNA only is kept here, 45 bases in frame from base 1.

TCR CDR3 regions were amplified from genomic DNA by multiplex PCR using the deep immunoSEQ assay. For each cell subset, the extracted genomic DNA was distributed evenly across all wells of several immunoSEQ 96-well plates, and each plate served as one replicate. For sorted subsets, 200 to 250 ng genomic DNA, equal to some 30,000 T cell genomes, was loaded into each replicate PCR. The purified libraries were quantified using a Qubit 3.0 fluorometer, sized with a Bioanalyzer 2100, and then quantified again using the KAPA Library Quantification kit. A separate single-read 150-cycle Illumina NextSeq 550 flow cell was used to sequence each immunoSEQ 96-well plate. As for the authors' bioinformatics: Because the immunoSEQ output held only junctional sequences and lacked quality scores, the filtering could not match the filtering applied to full-length reads. To assign V/J genes and CDR3, sequences were annotated against IMGT germline references using PyIR, a Python wrapper for IgBLAST v1.9. Any read was removed if the V/J assignment was weak (E-value above 1e-6), the CDR3 was missing, or the read contained stop codons, out-of-frame junctions, or ambiguous translated residues. A V3J clonotype was defined by an identical inferred V gene, J gene, and CDR3 amino acid sequence. Percentage overlap between repertoires was calculated by dividing the number of shared unique clonotypes by the size of the smaller repertoire. Repertoire richness was assessed with RTK rarefaction, the Chao1 estimator, and Recon v2.1 estimates of unobserved clonotypes. For all TCRbeta clonotypes obtained by the gDNA method from a few donors, generation probabilities were computed with OLGA. Here the immuneACCESS table is served through TCRdb, limited to in-frame sequences with V and J called. Missing clones are a known gap in these copies; in checked studies unresolved V genes cover under half, and the rest lacks a known reason. The D gene and trimming were derived from the DNA, and the V and J assignments and clone size from that table. The sample records 2,500,000 or so clones, over 85% of which are singletons. 0.36% of the sample lies in the top ten.

The rearranged segments are TRBV6-1 and TRBJ2-1; 6 matching bases give a weak D call of TRBD1. Sequencing was done on a sample of naive CD4+ T cells from PBMCs. The cell subset or site label corresponds to: CD45RA+ positively selected. This TCR derives from a man between 18 and 35 years old in good health. Some clones in this sample may be carry-over from other donors' samples. The CDR3 reads CASKREGQPYNEQFF. Read as DNA, the sequence is TGTGCCAGCAAGCGTGAGGGACAACCGTACAATGAGCAGTTCTTC.